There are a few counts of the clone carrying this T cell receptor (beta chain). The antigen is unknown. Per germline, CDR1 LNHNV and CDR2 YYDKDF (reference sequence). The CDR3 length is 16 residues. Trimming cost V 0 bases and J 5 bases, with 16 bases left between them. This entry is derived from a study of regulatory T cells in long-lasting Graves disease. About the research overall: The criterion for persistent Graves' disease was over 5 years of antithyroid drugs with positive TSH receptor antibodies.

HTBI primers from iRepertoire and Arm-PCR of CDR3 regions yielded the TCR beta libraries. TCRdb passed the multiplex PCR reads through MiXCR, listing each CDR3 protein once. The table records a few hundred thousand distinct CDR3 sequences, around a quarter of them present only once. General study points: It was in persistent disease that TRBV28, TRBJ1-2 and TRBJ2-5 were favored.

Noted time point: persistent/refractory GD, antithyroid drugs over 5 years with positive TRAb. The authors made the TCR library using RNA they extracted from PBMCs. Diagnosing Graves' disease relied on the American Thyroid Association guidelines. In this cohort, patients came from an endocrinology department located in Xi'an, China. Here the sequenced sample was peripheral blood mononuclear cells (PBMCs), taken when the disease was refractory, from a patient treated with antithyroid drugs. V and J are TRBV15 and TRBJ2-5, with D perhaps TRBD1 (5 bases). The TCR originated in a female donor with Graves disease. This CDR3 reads CATSRDLHGAGETQYF. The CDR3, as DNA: TGTGCCACCAGCAGAGATCTTCATGGGGCCGGCGAGACCCAGTACTTC. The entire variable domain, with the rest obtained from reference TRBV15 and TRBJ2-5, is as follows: DAMVIQNPRYQVTQFGKPVTLSCSQTLNHNVMYWYQQKSSQAPKLLFHYYDKDFNNEADTPDNFQSRRPNTSFCFLDIRSPGLGDTAMYLCATSRDLHGAGETQYFGPGTRLLVL.